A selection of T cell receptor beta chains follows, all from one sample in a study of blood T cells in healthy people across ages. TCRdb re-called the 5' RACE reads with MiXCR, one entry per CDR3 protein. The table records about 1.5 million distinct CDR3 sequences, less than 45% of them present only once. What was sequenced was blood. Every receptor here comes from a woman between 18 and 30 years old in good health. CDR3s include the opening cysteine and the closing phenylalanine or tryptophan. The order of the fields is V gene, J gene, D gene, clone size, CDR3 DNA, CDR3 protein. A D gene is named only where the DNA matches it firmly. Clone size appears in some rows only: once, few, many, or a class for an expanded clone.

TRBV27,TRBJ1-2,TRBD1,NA,TGTGCCAGCAGCCTGACAGGGGCACATGGCTACACCTTC,CASSLTGAHGYTF
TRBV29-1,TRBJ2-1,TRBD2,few,TGCAGCGTTGAAGCCCCTAGCGGGAGTATCAATGAGCAGTTCTTC,CSVEAPSGSINEQFF
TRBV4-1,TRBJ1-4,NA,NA,TGCGCCAGCAGCCACCCCACCTCTGAGGGAGCCCTAGTCGGAAAACTGTTTTTT,CASSHPTSEGALVGKLFF
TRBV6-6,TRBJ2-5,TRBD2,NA,TGTGCCAGCACCGGACTAGCCGAGACCCAGTACTTC,CASTGLAETQYF
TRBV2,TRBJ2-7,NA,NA,TGTGCCAGCAGTGAGGGCCAGTACTACGAGCAGTACTTC,CASSEGQYYEQYF
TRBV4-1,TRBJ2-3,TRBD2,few,TGCGCCAGCAGCCCGCTAAGACTAGCGAGCACAGATACGCAGTATTTT,CASSPLRLASTDTQYF
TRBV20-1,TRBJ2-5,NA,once,TGCAGTGCTAGCTCCAGAGGGGACATCAGGCATGGGCAGTACTTC,CSASSRGDIRHGQYF
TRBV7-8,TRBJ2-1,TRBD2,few,TGTGCCAGCAGCCCGCCGCGACTAGCGGGATGGAATGAGCAGTTCTTC,CASSPPRLAGWNEQFF
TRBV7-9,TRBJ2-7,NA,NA,TGTGCCAGCAGCCCCCATGGTTCGACGGGGGCCCTATACGAGCAGTACTTC,CASSPHGSTGALYEQYF
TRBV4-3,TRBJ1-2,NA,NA,TGCGCCAGCAGCCAAGATCAGCCAGGGTCGAGAGGCTACACCTTC,CASSQDQPGSRGYTF
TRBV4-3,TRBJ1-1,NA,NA,TGCGCCAGCAGCCAACCTTGGTACACTGAAGCTTTCTTT,CASSQPWYTEAFF
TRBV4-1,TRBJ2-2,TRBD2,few,TGCGCCAGCCGACAGATAGCGGGTGGAACCGGGGAGCTGTTTTTT,CASRQIAGGTGELFF
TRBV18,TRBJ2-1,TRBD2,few,TGTGCCAGCTCATCCTGGACTAGCGGGCGAGAGCAGTTCTTC,CASSSWTSGREQFF
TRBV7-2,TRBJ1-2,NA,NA,TGTGCCAGCAGCTTAAATAGACGGGACTATGGCTACACCTTC,CASSLNRRDYGYTF
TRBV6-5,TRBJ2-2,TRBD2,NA,TGTGCCAGCAGTTACAGTCCTAGCGGGGGCCCGAACACCGGGGAGCTGTTTTTT,CASSYSPSGGPNTGELFF
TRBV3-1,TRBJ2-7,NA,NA,TGTACCAGCAACAGCCGGGGCTCGCCTTACGAGCAGTACTTC,CTSNSRGSPYEQYF
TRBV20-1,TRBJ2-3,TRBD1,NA,TGCAGTGCTAACACAGGGGCCACAGATACGCAGTATTTT,CSANTGATDTQYF
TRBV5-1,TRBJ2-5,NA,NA,TGCGCCAGCAGCTTGGGGGACTGGCAAGAGACCCAGTACTTC,CASSLGDWQETQYF
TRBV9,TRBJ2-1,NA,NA,TGTGCCAGCAGCGTAGGGGGTAGCGCAACCTACAATGAGCAGTTCTTC,CASSVGGSATYNEQFF
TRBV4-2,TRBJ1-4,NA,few,TGTGCCAGCAGCCAAGAGGGACTGGATGAAAAACTGTTTTTT,CASSQEGLDEKLFF
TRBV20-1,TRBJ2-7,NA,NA,TGCAGTGCTGGAAGGGGGTTCTCCTACGAGCAGTACTTC,CSAGRGFSYEQYF
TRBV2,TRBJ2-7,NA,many,TGTGCCAGCAGTGAAGAAAGGGGCCGGTACGAGCAGTACTTC,CASSEERGRYEQYF
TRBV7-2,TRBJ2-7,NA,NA,TGTGCCAGCAGCCTACAATCGGTTTTGGGGTCCTACGAGCAGTACTTC,CASSLQSVLGSYEQYF
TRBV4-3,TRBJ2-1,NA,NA,TGCGCCAGCAGCCAAAACGCGGTACCCCACTCCTACAATGAGCAGTTCTTC,CASSQNAVPHSYNEQFF
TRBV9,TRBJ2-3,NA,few,TGTGCCAGCAGCGTAGAGCTGCGGCCTAGCACAGATACGCAGTATTTT,CASSVELRPSTDTQYF
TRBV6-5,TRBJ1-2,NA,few,TGTGCCAGCAGTATAGGACGCGACTATGGCTACACCTTC,CASSIGRDYGYTF
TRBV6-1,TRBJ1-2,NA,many,TGTGCCAGCAGTGAAGCTGGGAACTATGGCTACACCTTC,CASSEAGNYGYTF
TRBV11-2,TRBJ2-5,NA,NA,TGTGCCAGCAGCTTAGATCCCCAAGAGACCCAGTACTTC,CASSLDPQETQYF
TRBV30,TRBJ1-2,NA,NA,TGTGCCTGGATGGGACACTCTTTGGCAAACTATGGCTACACCTTC,CAWMGHSLANYGYTF
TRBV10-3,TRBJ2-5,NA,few,TGTGCCATCGGCTGGGGGCCCCAACAAGAGACCCAGTACTTC,CAIGWGPQQETQYF
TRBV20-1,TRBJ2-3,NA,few,TGCAGTGCTAGGGACCCCCCTAGCACAGATACGCAGTATTTT,CSARDPPSTDTQYF
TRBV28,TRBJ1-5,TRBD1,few,TGTGCCAGCAAGAGACAGGGGTCGAGCAATCAGCCCCAGCATTTT,CASKRQGSSNQPQHF
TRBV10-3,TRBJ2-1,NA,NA,TGTGCCATCACCCGGGACATCCAACCCTACAATGAGCAGTTCTTC,CAITRDIQPYNEQFF
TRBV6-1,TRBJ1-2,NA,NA,TGTGCCAGCAGCGACAACCTTAACTATGGCTACACCTTC,CASSDNLNYGYTF
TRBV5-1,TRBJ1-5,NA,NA,TGCGCCAGCAGCTTGGCCAGTGGGGGTAATCAGCCCCAGCATTTT,CASSLASGGNQPQHF
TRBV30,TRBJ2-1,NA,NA,TGTGCCTGGAGTGGCACGGGACCCTACAATGAGCAGTTCTTC,CAWSGTGPYNEQFF
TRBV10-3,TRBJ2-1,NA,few,TGTGCCATCAGTGAACAGAAGCGGAGCTCCTACAATGAGCAGTTCTTC,CAISEQKRSSYNEQFF
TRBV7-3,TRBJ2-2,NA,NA,TGTGCCAGCAGCTTAATGTCTGCCGGGGAGCTGTTTTTT,CASSLMSAGELFF
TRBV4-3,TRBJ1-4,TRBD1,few,TGCGCCAGCAGCCAAGGACAGGGAGATTATGAAAAACTGTTTTTT,CASSQGQGDYEKLFF
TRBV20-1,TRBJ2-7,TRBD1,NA,TGCAGTGCTAGAGCTCCCGGGCAGGGGGTATCCTACGAGCAGTACTTC,CSARAPGQGVSYEQYF